This TCR beta chain was sequenced in a study of cytomegalovirus exposure and HLA in healthy donors (dated by TCRdb to 2017 to 2019). Study-wide context: An earlier analysis of approximately 640 of the donors reported roughly 270 Gb of sequence data and about 100 million unique TCR beta sequences from some 180 million T cells. Among the 398 genotyped donors, approximately 82% belonged to the genetic ancestry cluster associated with self-reported Caucasian donors. Donor age, sex, ethnicity and CMV serostatus were compiled together with the repertoire data. To predict cytomegalovirus infection status, the study combined high-throughput TCR immunosequencing, statistical association of individual TCRs with disease status, and machine learning. A later genetic analysis took genome-wide SNP genotypes for about three fifths of the 666 donors and used that subset as a discovery cohort. To decide whether each TCR beta V gene segment behaved as functional or pseudogenic, an earlier analysis of some 600 of the donors relied on high-throughput TCR beta sequencing. A handful of DR-DQ haplotypes were handled as single units for association and clustering because linkage in the cohort was strong. Roughly 310 gigabases of sequencing data and tens of millions of unique TCR sequences were included in an early release covering several hundred HLA-typed donors. Every discovery cohort repertoire had been produced on one sequencing platform. Both class I and class II loci were covered by HLA typing, at four-digit resolution. The study used immunosequencing to profile the T cell repertoires of approximately 630 subjects and linked those repertoires to cytomegalovirus serostatus. In a later analysis, previously published TCR beta repertoires from fewer than 750 donors were re-analyzed and high-resolution HLA genotyping was added so that TCR occurrence patterns could be studied. The study aimed to test whether signatures of past pathogen exposure could be identified by cataloging public T cell receptors. A separate validation cohort of roughly 120 different subjects was used in addition to the roughly 640-subject first cohort. Typing coverage differed by locus: A, B, C, DRB1 and DQB1 were typed in about 620-630 donors, DQA1 in 500 to 550, DPA1 in around 580, and DPB1 in around 440. On average, 235,054 unique TCR beta nucleotide sequences were sequenced per donor among 398 genotyped donors of the cohort, with about 17% of those sequences being non-productive. Rather than using new phenotypic data, the later analysis identified candidate immune exposures from TCR beta sequences and from how often those sequences occurred across donors.

The method was the immunoSEQ multiplex PCR assay. A mixture of 60 forward primers for TCR Vbeta segments and 13 reverse primers for TCR Jbeta segments was used in the multiplex PCR. A multiplex PCR assay on genomic DNA amplified the CDR3 region of rearranged TCR beta genes. The amplified TCR beta libraries were sequenced on the Illumina HiSeq System as 87-base-pair reads. Processing in the source paper ran as follows. A later analysis tallied roughly 76 million unique TCR beta chains across the 700 or so repertoires, and some 10 million of those chains were shared by two or more donors. To remove PCR and sequencing errors, raw reads were error-corrected and collapsed into unique sequences using a nearest-neighbor algorithm that merged closely related sequences. V, D and J gene segments were assigned by aligning CDR3 sequences to IMGT reference sequences. Each retained sequence needed at least a six-nucleotide match to both a V gene segment and a J gene segment. A rearrangement was called productive if the CDR3 had no stop codons and remained in frame with V and J, and every other rearrangement was called non-productive. CDR3 was defined according to IMGT convention as the region running from the second conserved V-encoded cysteine to the conserved J-encoded phenylalanine. The earlier analysis of some 540 of the donors excluded any sequence lacking an unambiguous match to a single V gene segment. An earlier analysis of around 600 of the donors classified V segments as functional when productive rearrangements were above 56.7% and as segregating when the standard deviation between donors was above 5%. A statistical classification framework was built for diagnosing cytomegalovirus status from the catalog of TCR beta chain sequences. A later analysis assigned V and J genes by comparing TCR nucleotide sequences with IMGT/GENE-DB human TR gene sequences. The TCRdist pipeline was used in a later analysis to assign CDR3 sequences and most-parsimonious VDJ recombination scenarios. In a later analysis, each TCR beta chain was defined by its CDR3 amino acid sequence together with its V-gene family, and reads lacking a unique V-gene family were excluded. A later analysis removed 592 highly shared, low-generation-probability nucleotide sequences to deal with suspected cross-contamination and a sequencing artifact. In a later analysis, a clonal expansion index was calculated for each public chain from normalized within-repertoire ranks of inferred template counts. Generation probabilities in a later analysis came from a VDJ recombination model fitted to out-of-frame rearrangements, and those results were checked against IGoR. A later analysis scored TCR-TCR, TCR-HLA and TCR-CMV co-occurrence with hypergeometric tests, applying a repertoire-size bias correction to TCR pairs. In a later analysis, false discovery rates were estimated by permuting HLA or CMV assignments 20 times. In a later analysis, co-occurring TCRs were grouped using DBSCAN, and TCRdist sequence similarity was added for clustering within HLA-allele-positive subsets. Repertoires with fewer than 30,000 or more than 120,000 public chains were left out of co-occurrence clustering, as were a handful of repertoires with anomalous nucleotide sharing. As stored in TCRdb, this immuneACCESS dataset retains in-frame rearrangements with V and J assigned. A fraction of the clones does not appear; measured against another copy, unresolved V genes explain less than half of the discrepancy, and the remainder lacks a known reason. The V and J calls and clone size were taken over from that table, and D and trimming were inferred from the DNA. The sample records about 130,000 clones, approximately 85% of which are singletons. More than 1.5% of the sample goes to the ten largest clones.

Regarding this clone: Its cognate antigen has yet to be identified. No per-base quality is available; no much larger clone lies one base away. The same CDR3 also results from other DNA sequences found in this sample.

The cohort consisted of 666 healthy bone marrow donors. All cohort members were sampled while nominally healthy, although unrecorded immune exposures were likely present. The donor was CMV seronegative and belonged to the group of approximately 320 seronegative cohort members. Each donor provided a peripheral blood sample, and peripheral blood mononuclear cells were used for TCR beta sequencing. Genomic DNA was extracted from the blood cell samples with the Qiagen DNeasy Blood Extraction Kit. What the authors observed across the whole study: In a later analysis, some 17,000 TCR beta sequences were associated with specific HLA alleles at a false discovery rate of 0.05. In an earlier analysis of fewer than 750 of the donors, most TCR beta V segments were observed in productive rearrangements about 90% or about 30% of the time, broadly matching IMGT annotations. Correlated functional status among segregating V segments might reflect linkage disequilibrium, but an unknown experimental factor could not be ruled out. A group of highly shared sequence variants was considered likely to be a technical artifact of the sequencing pipeline. An association between a missense DCLRE1C variant and V-gene and J-gene trimming of TCR beta chains was found in a later genetic analysis and replicated in an independent cohort. In a later analysis, most CMV-associated TCR beta chains were found to appear HLA-restricted, with HLA associations seemingly driven largely by CMV exposure. Because HLA typing was missing for some donors at each locus, association tests included only the typed subset. In vitro tests confirmed that a few of the cytomegalovirus-associated TCR beta chains recognize cytomegalovirus antigens. Roughly uniform sequencing depth across donors was assumed in presence/absence analyses, although this assumption may not hold. The classifier was reported to diagnose cytomegalovirus status with high specificity and sensitivity in both the original cohort and the validation cohort. This cohort had only TCR beta chains sequenced, and the lack of alpha or paired-chain data limited which features could be detected. While some public TCRs were present in many individuals, most TCR sequences turned up only very rarely across donors. The only immune exposure information available for the cohort was CMV serostatus. According to the authors, the approach could potentially be generalized to other disease states and immunological phenotypes. A later analysis found that TCR association rates varied across HLA loci, with DRB1 alleles showing the most associated TCRs and HLA-C alleles the fewest. When HLA alleles, especially DR and DQ, strongly co-occurred, attributing TCR associations to individual alleles was difficult. Because counts were too low, seventeen rarely observed V segments, including chromosome 9 orphons, were excluded from the earlier analysis of a few hundred of the donors. Several of the top co-occurrence clusters appeared to be linked to parvovirus B19, influenza, CMV and Epstein-Barr virus, according to a later analysis. A further reported finding was that TCR beta sequences accurately predicted the HLA-A and HLA-B alleles for most subjects in the first cohort. In the study, around 150 TCR beta chains were listed as associated with cytomegalovirus. Compared with the 666-donor mean, donors in an Asian-associated ancestry cluster had fewer N-insertions in productive TCRs, according to a later genetic analysis. A later analysis found that HLA-associated TCR beta chains were more clonally expanded and had lower generation probabilities than equally common non-associated chains.

The receptor was isolated from a boy aged 5-17 years in good health and CMV-seronegative. The sample taken for sequencing was PBMCs.

The CDR3 reads as follows: CASSLSGTGNTIYF. Here is the DNA: TGTGCCAGCAGCTTAAGCGGGACTGGAAACACCATATATTTT. Here the chain combines TRBV7-2 and TRBJ1-3, with the D segment identity uncertain. The CDR3 goes from the cysteine to the phenylalanine over 14 residues. Only the CDR3 portion is preserved as DNA: 42 bases, with reading frame beginning at the first base. CDR1 is given as SGHTA and CDR2 as FQGNSA, both from the germline V gene. V gives up 2 bases and J gives up 2 bases, and the segment between their germline ends measures 7 bases.